The 2 T cell receptor beta chains in this list originate from one sample, sequenced in a study of Ad26.COV2.S vaccination and SARS-CoV-2 variants. Sequencing used immunoSEQ multiplex PCR; TCRdb keeps in-frame clones, though not all of them. The sample contains approximately 480,000 clones, around 88% of which appear only once. Indicated treatment: around 19 received Ad26.COV2.S at low or high dose, single or two shots; five or six received placebo; per-sample allocation not given. Collection of samples fell on day 63 after the first vaccine or placebo injection. This specimen consisted of peripheral blood, obtained in a trial of Ad26.COV2.S vaccine versus placebo. The receptors come from a person between 18 and 65 years old who received the Ad26.COV2.S COVID-19 vaccine or a placebo.

This rearrangement joins TRBV11-2 to TRBJ1-1; TRBD1 agrees at 7 bases. J lost 0 bases, V lost 8 bases, and 9 bases had no gene match. This CDR3 has 15 amino acids. Germline CDR1 reads SGHAT; CDR2 reads FQNNGV. CDR3 sequence (DNA): TGTGCCAGCCGAAGGACAGGAACTATGAACACTGAAGCTTTCTTT. This codes for CASRRTGTMNTEAFF.

This chain links TRBV7-3 with TRBJ2-5; either TRBD1 or TRBD2 may fit D (6 bases each). This CDR3 is 13 amino acids long. Germline V gene sequence: CDR1 SGHTA, CDR2 FQGTGA. Trimming removed 5 bases at V and 5 bases at J, with 12 bases between. CDR3 coding DNA: TGTGCCAGCAGCCGACAGGCGGGGGAGACCCAGTACTTC. Protein product: CASSRQAGETQYF.